This T cell receptor (beta chain) was recorded in a study of T cells after yellow fever vaccination. Across the whole study: Fractions containing few cells were prepared with SMART-Seq v4 Ultra Low Input.

TCRdb redid the calling of the 5' RACE reads with MiXCR, one entry per CDR3 protein. The sample yields over 65,000 distinct CDR3 sequences, about an eighth seen once. Study-wide results and limits: Detected again after the booster were most primary-vaccination clones, at 95% to 96% CD4 and 88% CD8. Just a small share of clonotypes turned up in the CD4 compartment as well as the CD8 compartment.

The sample was CD8+ T cells not binding an NS4B(214-222) dextramer, sorted from PBMCs, taken approximately 20 days after the first yellow fever vaccination. The clonotype was recovered from a man aged 18 to 29 who received the YFV17D yellow fever vaccine.

In DNA form, the CDR3 reads TGCAGTGCTAAACTAGTGTCGGAGCAGTTCTTC. It encodes CSAKLVSEQFF. The chain employs TRBV20-1 and TRBJ2-1; D possibly corresponds to TRBD2 (5 bases). From germline, CDR1 is DFQATT and CDR2 SNEGSKA (reference sequence). Trimming removed 4 bases at V and 10 bases at J, with 11 bases between. The CDR3 covers 11 residues.